Each of the 25 T cell receptor beta chains below was sequenced from the same sample in a study of blood T cell repertoires in COVID-19. Only in-frame clones appear in the TCRdb table, and some are missing; sequencing was by immunoSEQ multiplex PCR. The table lists about 200,000 clones, roughly 87% of them singletons. The sample comprised peripheral blood. Receptors were obtained from a man in his fifties or sixties with active or convalescent COVID-19.

This clone was counted only a few times. V gene TRBV10-3 combines with J gene TRBJ1-1; D is unresolved. The germline gives CDR1 ENHRY, CDR2 SYGVKD. This CDR3 has 15 amino acids. V shed 6 bases and J shed 5 bases, with 19 bases lying between them. CDR3 loop: CAIRPNRFSGTEAFF. For the CDR3, the DNA is TGTGCCATCAGACCAAATAGGTTTTCGGGGACTGAAGCTTTCTTT.

The chain employs TRBV7-9 and TRBJ2-3; TRBD2 agrees at 13 bases. This CDR3 has 17 residues. Germline V gene data show CDR1 as SEHNR and CDR2 as FQNEAQ (reference sequence). The trim removed 5 bases at V and 4 bases at J, leaving 9 bases unmatched. As DNA, the CDR3 is TGTGCCAGCAGCCCTCCCACACTAGCGGGGGGGCCAGATACGCAGTATTTT. It yields the protein CASSPPTLAGGPDTQYF.

This chain links TRBV5-1 with TRBJ2-2; 9 nucleotides align to TRBD1. The CDR3 covers 16 residues. CDR1 is SGHRS, CDR2 YFSETQ, per germline. V trimming: 5 bases; J trimming: 2 bases; junction bases outside the gene matches: 7. CDR3 in DNA: TGCGCCAGCAGGACGGGGACAGGGCCCAACACCGGGGAGCTGTTTTTT. Protein sequence: CASRTGTGPNTGELFF.

This clone was detected once. The rearrangement links TRBV7-9 to TRBJ2-2, with TRBD2 matching over 9 bases. The CDR3 has 18 residues. Germline V gene sequence: CDR1 SEHNR, CDR2 FQNEAQ (reference sequence). V dropped 5 bases and J dropped 7; count of bases not matched to a gene: 17. The CDR3 protein is CASSPTTRGGAGYGELFF. CDR3 coding DNA: TGTGCCAGCAGCCCAACTACCCGCGGGGGGGCTGGATACGGGGAGCTGTTTTTT.

The chain recombines TRBV6-5 with TRBJ1-2, with 8 bases matching TRBD1. Germline V gene sequence: CDR1 MNHEY, CDR2 SVGAGI. The ends lost 7 bases at V and 8 bases at J; junction bases unmatched: 3. The CDR3 consists of 11 residues. This CDR3 is CASTRQGGYTF. CDR3 sequence (DNA): TGTGCCAGCACCAGACAGGGGGGCTACACCTTC.

The genes are TRBV4-1 and TRBJ2-3; TRBD2 is a possible D gene (5 bases). The CDR3 extends over 14 amino acids. Trimming took off 4 bases at V and 8 bases at J, with 16 bases between the two ends. From germline, CDR1 is MGHRA and CDR2 YSYEKL. The CDR3 protein is CASSPRNTRFTQYF. The CDR3 region has the DNA TGCGCCAGCAGCCCCCGCAACACTAGATTTACGCAGTATTTT.

The CDR3 nucleotides read TGCAGCGTCTCGGGACAGGGGACAGATACGCAGTATTTT. It is translated as CSVSGQGTDTQYF. The chain employs TRBV29-1 and TRBJ2-3; TRBD1 agrees at 10 bases. The CDR3 is made up of 13 amino acids. Germline V gene data show CDR1 as SQVTM and CDR2 as ANQGSEA. V shed 6 bases, J shed 3 bases, and the junction held 3 bases outside the gene matches.

The V and J genes are TRBV6-5 and TRBJ2-7, with 8 bases lining up with TRBD1. This CDR3 has 14 amino acids. The germline V gene has CDR1 MNHEY and CDR2 SVGAGI. After removal of 2 bases from V and 2 bases from J, the junction contained 2 bases not matched to a gene. The CDR3 loop is CASSYETGAYEQYF. The CDR3 DNA follows: TGTGCCAGCAGTTACGAGACAGGGGCCTACGAGCAGTACTTC.

The chain carries TRBV27 and TRBJ2-2; 7 bases map to TRBD2. This CDR3 region has 13 residues. Unmatched junction bases numbered 2, after V lost 6 bases and J lost 4 bases. Looked up from germline, CDR1 is MNHEY and CDR2 is SMNVEV (reference sequence). The CDR3 sequence is CASRGRGTGELFF. The CDR3 nucleotides are TGTGCCAGCAGAGGGAGGGGCACCGGGGAGCTGTTTTTT.

J is TRBJ2-3 and V is TRBV5-1; 13 nucleotides align to TRBD2. Trimming at V came to 0 bases and at J to 6 bases, leaving 7 bases not matched to a gene. The CDR3 consists of 17 residues. Germline CDR1 and CDR2: SGHRS and YFSETQ. The CDR3 protein is CASSLGGTSGAPDTQYF. CDR3 coding DNA: TGCGCCAGCAGCTTGGGTGGGACTAGCGGGGCCCCGGATACGCAGTATTTT.

The chain uses TRBV6-2 or TRBV6-3 and TRBJ2-7, with 9 bases identical to TRBD2. The germline V gene has CDR1 MNHEY and CDR2 SVGEGT. The CDR3 loop spans 14 amino acids. V lost 1 base to trimming and J lost 5 bases; unmatched junction nucleotides: 3. The CDR3 here is CASSYLGTSHEQYF. For the CDR3, the DNA is TGTGCCAGCAGTTACTTGGGGACTAGCCACGAGCAGTACTTC.

V and J are TRBV30 and TRBJ2-3, with 13 bases fitting TRBD2. In germline, CDR1 is GTSNPN, CDR2 SVGIG (reference sequence). The length of the CDR3 is 19 residues. The junction had 13 bases not matched to a gene; V was cut back by 1 base and J by 3 bases. The CDR3 here is CAWSATTSGGRQPTDTQYF. The DNA for the CDR3 is TGTGCCTGGAGTGCCACGACTAGCGGGGGGCGCCAGCCGACAGATACGCAGTATTTT.

CDR3 nucleotide sequence: TGTGCCAGCAGTTTATTATACTTCAGGACACCCAGTCACTATGGCTACACCTTC. Protein product: CASSLLYFRTPSHYGYTF. This rearrangement joins TRBV28 to TRBJ1-2, with D maybe TRBD1 (5 bases). Germline V gives CDR1 MDHEN, CDR2 SYDVKM. The CDR3 length is 18 residues. Trimming left V 1 base short and J 3 bases short, with 21 bases between.

The rearrangement uses TRBV9 and TRBJ2-5; possible D gene TRBD2, 5 bases. Germline CDR1 and CDR2: SGDLS and YYNGEE. The CDR3 totals 15 residues. V lost 6 bases, J lost 2 bases, and 17 bases lay in between. The CDR3 here is CASNGGLSLQETQYF. The CDR3 bases are TGTGCCAGCAATGGTGGACTCTCTTTACAAGAGACCCAGTACTTC.

The chain employs TRBV11-2 and TRBJ2-5; TRBD2 matches at 7 bases. Germline V gives CDR1 SGHAT, CDR2 FQNNGV. The CDR3 is 14 residues long. V was clipped by 5 bases and J by 5 bases; unmatched bases: 8. The CDR3 loop is CASSRLASTETQYF. The DNA of the CDR3 is TGTGCCAGCAGCCGACTAGCTTCGACGGAGACCCAGTACTTC.

The rearrangement links TRBV3-1 (or the pseudogene TRBV3-2) to TRBJ2-1; 8 bases are shared with TRBD1. This CDR3 is built from 14 residues. With 1 base clipped from V and 7 bases from J, the junction kept 3 bases outside the gene matches. The germline V gene has CDR1 LGHDT and CDR2 YNNKEL (reference sequence). In nucleotides, the CDR3 is TGTGCCAGCAGCCAAGGGACAGGGCGGAATGAGCAGTTCTTC. Encoded protein: CASSQGTGRNEQFF.

The J gene is TRBJ1-2, the V gene TRBV10-3; 7 positions match TRBD1. Germline V gene sequence: CDR1 ENHRY, CDR2 SYGVKD. The V and J ends lost 4 bases and 5 bases, in that order; junction bases with no gene match: 7. The CDR3 is 14 residues long. CDR3 sequence reads: CAISARDSLYGYTF. Written as DNA, the CDR3 is TGTGCCATCAGTGCAAGGGACAGCCTATATGGCTACACCTTC.

CDR3 sequence: CASGRSQWGANVLTF. As DNA, the CDR3 is TGTGCCAGCGGCAGATCCCAATGGGGGGCCAACGTCCTGACTTTC. This sequence joins TRBV2 and TRBJ2-6; no reliable D call. The V and J ends lost 8 bases and 4 bases respectively, with 15 bases between them. Germline V gene data show CDR1 as SNHLY and CDR2 as FYNNEI. The CDR3 runs to 15 residues.

The V call is TRBV5-1, the J call TRBJ2-2; 9 bases agree with TRBD1. Germline values: CDR1 SGHRS, CDR2 YFSETQ. This CDR3 contains 16 residues. V lost 4 bases to trimming and J lost 6 bases; unmatched junction nucleotides: 10. CDR3 loop: CASSQYRDRVSGELFF. In DNA form, the CDR3 reads TGCGCCAGCAGCCAATACCGGGACAGGGTCTCCGGGGAGCTGTTTTTT.

This chain links TRBV11-2 with TRBJ2-2; no definite D call. CDR1 is SGHAT and CDR2 is FQNNGV in the germline V gene. Between the trimmed V and J ends, which lost 1 base and 5 bases, there was a span of 11 bases. The CDR3 consists of 15 residues. CDR3 amino acids: CASSLGSTVTGELFF. In DNA form, the CDR3 reads TGTGCCAGCAGCTTAGGTTCGACTGTTACCGGGGAGCTGTTTTTT.

This chain joins TRBV4-1 and TRBJ2-1, with D possibly TRBD2 on 7 matching bases. This CDR3 comprises 21 residues. CDR1 MGHRA and CDR2 YSYEKL come from the germline V gene. With 4 bases removed from V and 0 bases from J, the gap between germline ends came to 28 bases. The CDR3 nucleotides read TGCGCCAGCAGCCCGCATGAGGGGGGGGGTCGGACTTTGAGCTCCTACAATGAGCAGTTCTTC. Amino acid sequence: CASSPHEGGGRTLSSYNEQFF.

This clone was picked up a small number of times. This chain uses TRBV4-1 with TRBJ1-3, with a possible D match to TRBD1 (5 bases). V lost 1 base and J 6 bases, leaving 13 bases between the germline ends. The CDR3 is 15 amino acids. The V gene's germline CDR1 is MGHRA and CDR2 YSYEKL. The DNA for the CDR3 is TGCGCCAGCAGCCAAGGTTCAGGGATCGAAAACACCATATATTTT. It is translated as CASSQGSGIENTIYF.

The chain joins TRBV19 to TRBJ2-3; 11 bases agree with TRBD2. CDR1 is LNHDA, CDR2 SQIVND, per germline (reference sequence). The CDR3 length is 16 residues. J lost 1 base, V lost 7 bases, and 7 bases had no gene match. The CDR3 loop is CASNQLAGGRTDTQYF. The CDR3 bases are TGTGCCAGTAACCAGCTAGCGGGGGGACGCACAGATACGCAGTATTTT. The full variable domain, its missing parts supplied by reference TRBV19 and TRBJ2-3, is DGGITQSPKYLFRKEGQNVTLSCEQNLNHDAMYWYRQDPGQGLRLIYYSQIVNDFQKGDIAEGYSVSREKKESFPLTVTSAQKNPTAFYLCASNQLAGGRTDTQYFGPGTRLTVL.

The sample holds a few counts of this clone. CDR3 sequence (DNA): TGCAGCGTCCGGACACCCGGAACAGACAAGCAGTACTTC. The encoded protein is CSVRTPGTDKQYF. The chain uses TRBV29-1 and TRBJ2-7; possibly TRBD1 for D (5 bases). V was shortened by 6 bases and J by 8 bases, with 20 bases between the two germline ends. Germline V gives CDR1 SQVTM, CDR2 ANQGSEA. The CDR3 is 13 amino acids.

The genes are TRBV6-5 and TRBJ1-6, with 8 bases identical to TRBD1. This CDR3 is built from 13 residues. The V gene end was trimmed by 7 bases and the J gene end by 7 bases; junction bases not matched to a gene: 3. Germline lookup yields CDR1 MNHEY and CDR2 SVGAGI. The CDR3 DNA reads as TGTGCCAGCACGACAGGGGCAAATTCACCCCTCCACTTT. Protein product: CASTTGANSPLHF.